This T cell receptor beta chain was captured in a study of T cells after somatic rescue of genetic block. V lost 1 base and J lost 5; bases outside the gene matches: 2. The CDR3 sequence is 15 residues long. Looked up from germline, CDR1 is MNHNS and CDR2 is SASEGT. Clones were sequenced by immunoSEQ multiplex PCR, and TCRdb holds only the in-frame ones, with some missing. Here the sample spans 70,000 or so clones, under 95% being singletons. This receptor was obtained from a man in his forties. This chain joins TRBV6-1 and TRBJ1-4; the match to TRBD1 covers 9 bases. Sequences were obtained from peripheral blood mononuclear cells (PBMCs). CDR3 sequence reads: CASSEDDRGNEKLFF. CDR3 nucleotide sequence: TGTGCCAGCAGTGAAGACGACAGGGGGAATGAAAAACTGTTTTTT.